This T cell receptor (beta chain) was captured by sequencing in a study of identical twins. This CDR3 comprises 12 residues. The germline gives CDR1 GTSNPN, CDR2 SVGIG (reference sequence). V was trimmed by 2 bases and J by 3 bases, leaving 7 bases between them. TCRdb independently ran MiXCR on the 5' RACE reads; one entry per CDR3 protein. The data show about 1.7 million distinct CDR3 sequences, with less than 35% seen just once and around 0.3% held by the top ten. In this sample, this clonotype turned up once. This chain links TRBV30 with TRBJ1-2; possible D gene TRBD1, 5 bases. Sequenced: cord blood. This clonotype was sampled from a newborn girl in good health. CDR3 sequence (DNA): TGTGCCTGGAGTCCGGGACACTATGGCTACACCTTC. Translated, it gives CAWSPGHYGYTF.